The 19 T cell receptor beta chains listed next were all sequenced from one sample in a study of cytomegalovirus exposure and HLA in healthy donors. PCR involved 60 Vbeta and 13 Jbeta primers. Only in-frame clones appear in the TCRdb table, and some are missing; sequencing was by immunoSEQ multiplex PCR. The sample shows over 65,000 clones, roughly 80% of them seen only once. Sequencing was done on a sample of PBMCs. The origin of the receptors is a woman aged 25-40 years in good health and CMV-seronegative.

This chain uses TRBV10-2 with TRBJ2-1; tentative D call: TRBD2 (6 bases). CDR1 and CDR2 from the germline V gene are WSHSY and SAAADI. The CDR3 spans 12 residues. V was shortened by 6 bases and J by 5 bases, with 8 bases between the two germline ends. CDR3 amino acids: CASRGGNNEQFF. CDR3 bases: TGCGCCAGCAGAGGCGGGAACAATGAGCAGTTCTTC.

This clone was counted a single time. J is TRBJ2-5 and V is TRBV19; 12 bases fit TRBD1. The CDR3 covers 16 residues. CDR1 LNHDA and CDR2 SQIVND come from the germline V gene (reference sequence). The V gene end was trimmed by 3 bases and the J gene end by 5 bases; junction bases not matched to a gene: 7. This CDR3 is CASSIEGTGGLETQYF. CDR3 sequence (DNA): TGTGCCAGTAGTATTGAGGGGACAGGGGGCTTGGAGACCCAGTACTTC.

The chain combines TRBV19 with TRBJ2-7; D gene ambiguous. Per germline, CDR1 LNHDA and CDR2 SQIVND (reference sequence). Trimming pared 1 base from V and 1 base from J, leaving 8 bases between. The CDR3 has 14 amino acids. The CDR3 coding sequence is TGTGCCAGTAGTATAGGCGGCGAATCCTACGAGCAGTACTTC. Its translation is CASSIGGESYEQYF.

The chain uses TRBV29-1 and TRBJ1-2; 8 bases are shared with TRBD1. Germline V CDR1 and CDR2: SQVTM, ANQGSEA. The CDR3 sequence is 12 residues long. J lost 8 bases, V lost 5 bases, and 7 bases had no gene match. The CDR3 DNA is TGCAGCGTTCCCGGACAGGGACGAGGCTACACCTTC. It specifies CSVPGQGRGYTF.

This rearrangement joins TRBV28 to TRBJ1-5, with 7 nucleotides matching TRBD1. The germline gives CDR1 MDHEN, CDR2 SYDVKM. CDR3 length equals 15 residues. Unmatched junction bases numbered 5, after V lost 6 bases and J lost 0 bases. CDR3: CASRPQGNSNQPQHF. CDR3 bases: TGTGCCAGCAGGCCACAGGGGAATAGCAATCAGCCCCAGCATTTT.

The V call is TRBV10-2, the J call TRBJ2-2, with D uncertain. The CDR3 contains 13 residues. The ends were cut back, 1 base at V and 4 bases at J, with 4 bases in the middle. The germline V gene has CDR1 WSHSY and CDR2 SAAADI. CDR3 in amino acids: CASSEYGTGELFF. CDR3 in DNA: TGCGCCAGCAGTGAGTACGGCACCGGGGAGCTGTTTTTT.

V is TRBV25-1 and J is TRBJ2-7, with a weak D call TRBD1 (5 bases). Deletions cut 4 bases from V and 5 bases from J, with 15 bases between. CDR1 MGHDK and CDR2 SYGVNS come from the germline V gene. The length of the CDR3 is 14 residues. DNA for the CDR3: TGTGCCAGCAGTGCCCTTGACAGTCCCGACGAGCAGTACTTC. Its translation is CASSALDSPDEQYF.

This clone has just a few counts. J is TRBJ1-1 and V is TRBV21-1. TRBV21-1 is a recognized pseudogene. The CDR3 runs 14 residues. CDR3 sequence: CASSPFGGVAEAFF. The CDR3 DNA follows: TGTGCCAGCAGCCCCTTTGGAGGGGTTGCTGAAGCTTTCTTT.

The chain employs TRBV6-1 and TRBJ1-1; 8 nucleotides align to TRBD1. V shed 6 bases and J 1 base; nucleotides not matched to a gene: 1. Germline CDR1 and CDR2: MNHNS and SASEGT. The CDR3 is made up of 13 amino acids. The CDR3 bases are TGTGCCAGCAGGGACAGGGAGAACACTGAAGCTTTCTTT. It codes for CASRDRENTEAFF.

For the CDR3, the DNA is TGTGCCAGCAGTTCGGACATGGAAAAACTGTTTTTT. Its protein is CASSSDMEKLFF. The chain couples TRBV6-5 to TRBJ1-4, with a tentative D call TRBD1 (5 bases). The CDR3 spans 12 residues. V was clipped by 4 bases and J by 8 bases, with 8 bases between them. Per the germline V gene, CDR1 is MNHEY and CDR2 is SVGAGI.

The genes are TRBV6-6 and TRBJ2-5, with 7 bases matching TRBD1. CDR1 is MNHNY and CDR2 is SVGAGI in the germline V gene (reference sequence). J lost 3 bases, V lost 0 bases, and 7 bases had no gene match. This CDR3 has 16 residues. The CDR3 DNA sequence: TGTGCCAGCAGTTACTCTGGGACAGTGGCAGAAGAGACCCAGTACTTC. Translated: CASSYSGTVAEETQYF.

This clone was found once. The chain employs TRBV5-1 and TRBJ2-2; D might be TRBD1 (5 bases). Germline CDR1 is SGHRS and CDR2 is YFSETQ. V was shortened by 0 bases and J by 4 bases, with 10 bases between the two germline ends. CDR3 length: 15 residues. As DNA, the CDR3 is TGCGCCAGCAGCTTGGCCAGGGAATCCACCGGGGAGCTGTTTTTT. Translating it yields CASSLARESTGELFF.

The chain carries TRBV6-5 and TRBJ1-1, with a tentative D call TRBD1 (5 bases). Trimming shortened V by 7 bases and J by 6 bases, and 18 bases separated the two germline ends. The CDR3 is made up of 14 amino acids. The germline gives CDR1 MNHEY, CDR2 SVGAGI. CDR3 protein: CASTPPWGDAEAFF. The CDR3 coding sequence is TGTGCCAGCACCCCCCCATGGGGGGACGCTGAAGCTTTCTTT.

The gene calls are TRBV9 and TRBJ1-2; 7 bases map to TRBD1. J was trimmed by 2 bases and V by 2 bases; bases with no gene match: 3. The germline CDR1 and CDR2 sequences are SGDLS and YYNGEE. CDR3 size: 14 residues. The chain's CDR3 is CASSVTGDNYGYTF. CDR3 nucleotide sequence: TGTGCCAGCAGCGTTACAGGGGACAACTATGGCTACACCTTC.

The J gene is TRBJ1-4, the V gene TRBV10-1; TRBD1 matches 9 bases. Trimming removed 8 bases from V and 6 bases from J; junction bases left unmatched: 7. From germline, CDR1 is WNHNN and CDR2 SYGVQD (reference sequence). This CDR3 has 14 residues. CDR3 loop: CASSQGARHEKLFF. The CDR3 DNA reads TGCGCCAGCTCACAGGGGGCTCGCCATGAAAAACTGTTTTTT.

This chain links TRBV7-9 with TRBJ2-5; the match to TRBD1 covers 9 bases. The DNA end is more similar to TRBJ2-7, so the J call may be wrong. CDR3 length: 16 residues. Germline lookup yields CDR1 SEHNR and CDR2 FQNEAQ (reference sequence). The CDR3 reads CASSSTGGLSSYEQYF. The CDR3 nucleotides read TGTGCCAGCAGCTCAACAGGGGGCCTAAGCTCCTACGAGCAGTACTTC.

The CDR3 reads CASSSRDRGRLNRYGYTF. The CDR3 DNA follows: TGTGCCAGCAGTTCCCGGGACAGGGGGCGTTTAAACCGCTATGGCTACACCTTC. The rearrangement links TRBV27 to TRBJ1-2; TRBD1 agrees at 12 bases. CDR3 size: 18 residues. In germline, CDR1 is MNHEY, CDR2 SMNVEV (reference sequence). The V segment lost 4 bases and the J segment 4 bases; nucleotides outside the gene matches: 13.

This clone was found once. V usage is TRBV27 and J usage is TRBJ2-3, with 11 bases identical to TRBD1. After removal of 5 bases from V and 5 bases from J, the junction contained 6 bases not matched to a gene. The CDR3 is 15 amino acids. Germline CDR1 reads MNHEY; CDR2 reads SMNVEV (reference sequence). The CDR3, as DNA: TGTGCCAGCAGTCGGACCGGGACAGGGGGAGATACGCAGTATTTT. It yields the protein CASSRTGTGGDTQYF.

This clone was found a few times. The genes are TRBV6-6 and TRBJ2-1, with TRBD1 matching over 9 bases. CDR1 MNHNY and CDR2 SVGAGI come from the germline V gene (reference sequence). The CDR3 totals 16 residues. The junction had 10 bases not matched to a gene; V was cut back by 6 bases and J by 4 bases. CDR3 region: CASSDLGDRVYNEQFF. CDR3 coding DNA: TGTGCCAGCAGCGACCTCGGGGACAGGGTTTACAATGAGCAGTTCTTC.